The next 14 T cell receptor beta chains were all read from a single sample in a study of Graves' ophthalmopathy and Graves' hyperthyroidism. Amplifying from RNA transcripts, the study obtained TCR beta CDR3 regions. An opening RT-PCR round employed HTBI primers and preceded a second-round multiplex PCR. TCRdb recomputed calls from the multiplex PCR reads with MiXCR, one row per CDR3 protein. The sample gives over 450,000 distinct CDR3 sequences, over 13% of which show up once; over 7.5% is in the top ten. Sample: blood. These receptors came from a woman in her thirties with Graves' ophthalmopathy.

This clonotype has ten or more counts. The chain combines TRBV4-2 with TRBJ1-1; 8 bases are a match to TRBD1. Germline V lookup: CDR1 LGHNA, CDR2 YNFKEQ. The V and J ends lost 3 bases and 1 base, in that order; junction bases with no gene match: 4. The CDR3 is 15 residues long. The CDR3 here is CASSQGQASNTEAFF. CDR3 DNA sequence: TGTGCCAGCAGCCAGGGACAGGCGTCGAACACTGAAGCTTTCTTT.

Many counts were recorded for this clonotype. The conserved phenylalanine or tryptophan is not found at the CDR3 terminus, so this likely reflects a read error. V is TRBV7-8 and J is TRBJ2-7; D perhaps matches TRBD1 (6 bases). The V end lost 1 base, the J end lost 4 bases, and 8 bases lay between the germline ends. The CDR3 is 13 amino acids. Germline CDR1 reads SGHVS; CDR2 reads FQNEAQ. CDR3 bases: TGTGCCAGCAGCTTAGGGGGGCTGTACGAGCAGTACCTC. Translated, it gives CASSLGGLYEQYL.

This clonotype was recorded a few times. The rearrangement uses TRBV6-5 and TRBJ2-5; unclear D gene. Germline CDR1 reads MNHEY; CDR2 reads SVGAGI. The CDR3 runs to 15 residues. With 0 bases removed from V and 5 bases from J, the gap between germline ends came to 13 bases. This CDR3 reads CASSYSDLSRETQYF. For the CDR3, the DNA is TGTGCCAGCAGTTACTCGGATTTAAGCCGGGAGACCCAGTACTTC.

This clonotype was picked up many times. The chain has TRBV24-1 and TRBJ2-2; no clear D gene. CDR3 length equals 20 residues. Germline V lookup: CDR1 KGHDR, CDR2 SFDVKD. Trimming stripped 2 bases from V and 7 bases from J, with 28 bases between. The CDR3 loop reads CATSDSGLHWGSPGHGELFF. CDR3 DNA sequence: TGTGCCACCAGTGATTCCGGGCTACATTGGGGAAGCCCCGGTCACGGGGAGCTGTTTTTT.

Many counts were recorded for this clonotype. This chain links TRBV6-1 with TRBJ2-7; the match to TRBD2 covers 7 bases. This CDR3 region has 16 residues. V shed 2 bases and J 5 bases; nucleotides not matched to a gene: 12. Germline V CDR1 and CDR2: MNHNS, SASEGT. The CDR3, as DNA: TGTGCCAGCAGTGAAACCCCAAGCGGGGCAATTGACGAGCAGTACTTC. Translation: CASSETPSGAIDEQYF.

The CDR3 DNA sequence: TGTGCCAGCACCAACGGGGGGGGAGAGACCCAGTACTTC. Encoded protein: CASTNGGGETQYF. This chain connects TRBV12-3 or TRBV12-4 to TRBJ2-5, with 8 bases matching TRBD2. This CDR3 has 13 residues. Trimming removed 7 bases from V and 4 bases from J; junction bases left unmatched: 5.

The table lists this clonotype with a count of one. A much bigger clone sits one base away, suggesting this may be a read error. The genes are TRBV11-2 and TRBJ1-1; possible D gene TRBD1, 5 bases. The length of the CDR3 is 15 residues. From germline, CDR1 is SGHAT and CDR2 FQNNGV. The V and J ends lost 0 bases and 3 bases respectively, with 11 bases between them. CDR3 in DNA: TGTGCCAGCAGCTTAGAGGGAGGGGTGTACACTGAAGCTTTCTTT. This gives the protein CASSLEGGVYTEAFF.

The CDR3, as DNA: TGTGCCATCAGTGGTGGGAGCTGGGAGACCCAGTACTTC. Residues: CAISGGSWETQYF. The V and J genes are TRBV10-3 and TRBJ2-5; D may be TRBD2 (5 bases). V lost 4 bases, J lost 5 bases, and 11 bases lay in between. This CDR3 region has 13 residues. CDR1 and CDR2 (germline): ENHRY, SYGVKD.

This sequence joins TRBV4-2 and TRBJ2-7, with D tentatively TRBD2 (5 bases). Germline lookup yields CDR1 LGHNA and CDR2 YNFKEQ. This CDR3 comprises 15 residues. Trimming left V 0 bases short and J 2 bases short, with 11 bases between. The CDR3 sequence is CASSQDEGTAYEQYF. DNA for the CDR3: TGTGCCAGCAGCCAAGATGAGGGAACAGCCTACGAGCAGTACTTC.

The chain carries TRBV30 and TRBJ1-2, with 12 bases identical to TRBD1. J gave up 7 bases and V 3 bases, and 6 bases lay outside the gene matches. CDR3 length: 14 residues. Germline V lookup: CDR1 GTSNPN, CDR2 SVGIG (reference sequence). The CDR3 DNA reads TGTGCCTGGAGGGGGACAGGGGGCATCGGTGGCTACACCTTC. Amino acids: CAWRGTGGIGGYTF.

This clonotype was recorded many times. V and J are TRBV6-6 and TRBJ1-2; D remains unclear. Trimming shortened V by 8 bases and J by 4 bases, and 17 bases separated the two germline ends. The V gene's germline CDR1 is MNHNY and CDR2 SVGAGI (reference sequence). CDR3 length: 14 amino acids. This chain's CDR3 is CASQHIVSSYGYTF. The CDR3 region has the DNA TGTGCCAGCCAGCATATCGTAAGCTCCTATGGCTACACCTTC.

V usage is TRBV5-1 and J usage is TRBJ1-6, with TRBD1 as a possible D gene (6 bases). CDR3 length equals 13 residues. In germline, CDR1 is SGHRS, CDR2 YFSETQ. Trimming pared 7 bases from V and 10 bases from J, leaving 15 bases between. The CDR3 loop is CASCRDIESPLHF. As DNA, the CDR3 is TGCGCCAGCTGCCGGGACATTGAGTCACCCCTCCACTTT.

The table lists this clonotype with many counts. The gene calls are TRBV11-2 and TRBJ2-5; 9 bases align to TRBD1. The V and J ends lost 2 bases and 3 bases, in that order; junction bases with no gene match: 10. This CDR3 spans 17 amino acids. The V gene's germline CDR1 is SGHAT and CDR2 FQNNGV. CDR3 DNA: TGTGCCAGCAGCTTATTCAGGGACAGGGTTTGGAAAGAGACCCAGTACTTC. This sequence encodes CASSLFRDRVWKETQYF.

The chain combines TRBV12-3 or TRBV12-4 with TRBJ2-7, with D possibly being TRBD2 (5 bases). The ends were cut back, 4 bases at V and 7 bases at J, with 14 bases in the middle. This CDR3 spans 13 amino acids. DNA for the CDR3: TGTGCCAGCAGTTCCGGCGGGTCTAGGGAGCAGTACTTC. Translated, it gives CASSSGGSREQYF.